This T cell receptor beta chain was retrieved from a study of Ad26.COV2.S vaccination and SARS-CoV-2 variants (dated by TCRdb to about 2021). Concerning the study at large: Vaccine-arm donors were drawn from COV1001, a multicentre, randomized, double-blind, placebo-controlled phase I-IIa trial of Ad26.COV2.S in healthy adults. Throughout the experiments and outcome assessment, investigators stayed blinded to trial group allocation. Dosing of Ad26.COV2.S was intramuscular, at either 5x10^10 or 1x10^11 viral particles, delivered as one shot or as two shots spaced 56 days apart. TCRbeta repertoire sequencing was used to assess the specificity and breadth of SARS-CoV-2-reactive T cell receptors after Ad26.COV2.S vaccination. Trial participants were randomized into five groups of five: low-dose or high-dose Ad26.COV2.S given once or twice, or placebo on both occasions. The TCR-sequenced set comprised approximately 32 samples: some 20 Ad26.COV2.S vaccine recipients, 5 placebo recipients and 8 SARS-CoV-2 convalescent individuals.

Points on this clone: This clone's antigen is unknown. The junction departs from the called germline gene at one end, perhaps through a read error.

TCRbeta CDR3 regions were sequenced with the immunoSEQ Assay. After extraction, genomic DNA underwent amplification by bias-controlled multiplex PCR, followed by high-throughput sequencing. For the original study's pipeline: To quantify the absolute abundance of every unique TCRbeta CDR3 region, sequences were collapsed and filtered. Usable DNA was measured by amplifying reference genes present in all nucleated cells, and TCRbeta template counts were normalized to that usable DNA to estimate T cell fraction. Repertoire TCRs were annotated as SARS-CoV-2-specific when V gene, CDR3 amino acid sequence and J gene were exactly matched to a known reactive TCR set. The reference SARS-CoV-2 TCR set came from MIRA and was filtered for enrichment in COVID-19-positive ImmuneCODE repertoires, removing public or cross-reactive TCRs. Using the MIRA antigens, annotated TCRs were further analysed by specific ORF or by position within an ORF. Breadth was defined as the number of annotated unique rearrangements divided by the total number of unique productive rearrangements, and depth was defined as the summed frequency of the annotated unique rearrangements. Group comparisons of TCR breadth used two-sided Wilcoxon rank-sum tests. Imported from immuneACCESS, the table was reduced by TCRdb to in-frame sequences with V and J called. These copies leave out some clones; in studies compared against another copy, an unresolved V gene accounts for under half, and the cause of the remainder is not known. Clone size and the V and J calls come from that table; the DNA yielded D and trimming. The sample has about 430,000 clones on record, around 90% of them singletons. Of the sample, 9% to 15% is held by the ten largest clones.

The treatment or condition label, read with the paper, signifies: 19 received Ad26.COV2.S at low or high dose, single or two shots; five or six received placebo; per-sample allocation not given. For vaccine and placebo recipients, repertoires were sequenced using samples collected on day 63 after the first injection. Cohort 1b enrolled around 23 adults aged 18-55 years at a single site in Boston, USA, between 29 July and 7 August 2020. As a vaccine, Ad26.COV2.S was a replication-incompetent adenovirus type 26 vector that expressed a prefusion-stabilized SARS-CoV-2 spike protein derived from the original Wuhan strain. General findings and caveats noted by the study authors: Vaccine and placebo recipients had similar non-spike TCR breadth, a finding consistent with the vaccine containing only spike. Compared with placebo recipients, Ad26.COV2.S recipients showed higher spike-specific TCR breadth (P = 0.0014). After vaccination, spike-specific CD8+ and CD4+ T cell responses were reported to show substantial breadth. The study was not powered to compare responses between vaccine doses or regimens. The authors noted that the TCR breadth and depth analyses may have underestimated total T cell responses.

CDR1 and CDR2, looked up from the germline V gene (reference sequence), are GTSNPN and SVGIG. From cysteine to phenylalanine, the CDR3 is 12 amino acids long. Of all the DNA, just the CDR3 is kept, 36 bases in frame from base 1. The TCR was taken from a person between 18 and 59 years old who received the Ad26.COV2.S COVID-19 vaccine or a placebo. Here the sequenced sample was peripheral blood, taken in a trial of Ad26.COV2.S vaccine versus placebo. Here the chain combines TRBV30 and TRBJ1-2, with TRBD1 matching 9 junction bases. The DNA sequence is given as TGTGCCTGGAGTCATCTCGGGACAGGGATTCTCTTC. It translates to CAWSHLGTGILF.